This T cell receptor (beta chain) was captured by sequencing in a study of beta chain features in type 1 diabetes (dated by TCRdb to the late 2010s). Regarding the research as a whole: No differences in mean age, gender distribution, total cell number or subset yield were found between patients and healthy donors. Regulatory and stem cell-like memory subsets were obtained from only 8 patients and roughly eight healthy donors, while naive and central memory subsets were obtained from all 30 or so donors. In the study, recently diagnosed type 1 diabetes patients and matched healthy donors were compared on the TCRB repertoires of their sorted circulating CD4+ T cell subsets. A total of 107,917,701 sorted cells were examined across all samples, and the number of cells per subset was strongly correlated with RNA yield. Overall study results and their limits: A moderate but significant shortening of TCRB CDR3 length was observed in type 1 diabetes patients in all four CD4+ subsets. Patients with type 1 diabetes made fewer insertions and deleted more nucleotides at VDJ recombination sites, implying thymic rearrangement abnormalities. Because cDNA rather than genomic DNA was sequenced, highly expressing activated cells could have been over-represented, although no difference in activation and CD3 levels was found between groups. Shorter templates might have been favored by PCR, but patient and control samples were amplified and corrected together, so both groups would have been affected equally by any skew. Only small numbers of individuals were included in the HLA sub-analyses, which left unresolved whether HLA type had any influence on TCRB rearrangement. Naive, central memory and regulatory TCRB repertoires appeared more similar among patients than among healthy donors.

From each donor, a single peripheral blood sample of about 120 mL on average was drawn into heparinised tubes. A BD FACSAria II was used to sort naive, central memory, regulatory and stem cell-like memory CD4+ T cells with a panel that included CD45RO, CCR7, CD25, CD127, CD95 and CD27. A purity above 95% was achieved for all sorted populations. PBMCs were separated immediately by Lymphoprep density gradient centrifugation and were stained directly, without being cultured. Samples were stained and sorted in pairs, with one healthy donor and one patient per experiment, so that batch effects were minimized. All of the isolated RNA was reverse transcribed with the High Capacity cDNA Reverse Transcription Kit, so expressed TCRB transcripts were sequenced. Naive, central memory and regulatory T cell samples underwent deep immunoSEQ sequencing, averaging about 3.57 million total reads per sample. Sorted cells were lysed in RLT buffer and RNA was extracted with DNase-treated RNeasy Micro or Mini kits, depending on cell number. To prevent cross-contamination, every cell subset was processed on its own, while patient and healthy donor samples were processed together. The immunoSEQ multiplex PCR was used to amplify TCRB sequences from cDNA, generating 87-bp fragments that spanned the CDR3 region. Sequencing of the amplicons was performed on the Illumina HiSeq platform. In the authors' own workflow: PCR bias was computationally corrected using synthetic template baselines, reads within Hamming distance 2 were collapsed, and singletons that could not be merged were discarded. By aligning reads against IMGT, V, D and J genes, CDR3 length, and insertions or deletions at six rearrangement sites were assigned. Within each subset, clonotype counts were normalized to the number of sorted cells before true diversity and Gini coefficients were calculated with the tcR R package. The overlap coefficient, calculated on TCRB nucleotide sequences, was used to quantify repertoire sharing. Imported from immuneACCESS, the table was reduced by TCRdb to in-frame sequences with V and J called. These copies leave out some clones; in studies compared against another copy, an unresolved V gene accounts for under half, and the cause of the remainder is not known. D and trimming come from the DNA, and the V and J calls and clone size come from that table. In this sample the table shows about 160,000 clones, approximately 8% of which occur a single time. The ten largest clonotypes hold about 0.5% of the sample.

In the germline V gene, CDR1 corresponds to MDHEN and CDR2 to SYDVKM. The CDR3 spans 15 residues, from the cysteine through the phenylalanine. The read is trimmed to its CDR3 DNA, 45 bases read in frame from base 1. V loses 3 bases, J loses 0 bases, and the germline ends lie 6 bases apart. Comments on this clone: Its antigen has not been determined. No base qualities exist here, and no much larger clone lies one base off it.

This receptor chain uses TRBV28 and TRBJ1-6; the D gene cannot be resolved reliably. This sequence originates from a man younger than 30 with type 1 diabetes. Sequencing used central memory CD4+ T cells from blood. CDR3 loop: CASSFVSSYNSPLHF. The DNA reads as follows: TGTGCCAGCAGTTTCGTCAGCTCCTATAATTCACCCCTCCACTTT.